This entry describes one TCR beta chain. Its antigen is not identified. CDR1 is SQVTM and CDR2 is ANQGSEA in the germline V gene. The CDR3 is 17 residues long. V lost 5 bases and J lost 6; bases outside the gene matches: 21. 13 Jbeta primers and 60 Vbeta primers were used for the PCR. Repertoires were generated with immunoSEQ multiplex PCR, while TCRdb's copy carries only in-frame clones and drops some. The sample has around 62,000 clones; approximately 71% are singletons. The data were obtained in a study of cytomegalovirus exposure and HLA in healthy donors. For the study at large: The early release's HLA-typed donors yielded some 85 million unique TCRs.

Findings of the study overall: Later analysis reportedly placed an Asian-associated ancestry cluster below the roughly 630-donor mean in N-insertions. In vitro testing confirmed a few CMV-associated chains as specific for CMV antigens.

V gene TRBV29-1 combines with J gene TRBJ1-2, with 7 positions matching TRBD1. The source is a man aged 55 to 70 in good health and CMV-seropositive. The sample comprised PBMCs. This CDR3 is CSVIPPTGTLIVDGYTF. For the CDR3, the DNA is TGCAGCGTTATACCCCCGACAGGGACCCTAATTGTGGATGGCTACACCTTC.